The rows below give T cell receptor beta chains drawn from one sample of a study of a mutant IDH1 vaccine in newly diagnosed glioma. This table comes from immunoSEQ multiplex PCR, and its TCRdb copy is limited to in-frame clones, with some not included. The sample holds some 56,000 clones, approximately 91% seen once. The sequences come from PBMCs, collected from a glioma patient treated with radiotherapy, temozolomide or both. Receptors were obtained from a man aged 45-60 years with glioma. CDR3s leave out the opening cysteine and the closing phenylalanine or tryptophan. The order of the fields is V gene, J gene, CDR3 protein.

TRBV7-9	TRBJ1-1	ASIAETEAF
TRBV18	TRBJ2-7	ASSPIGLAGGRDEQY
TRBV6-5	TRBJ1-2	ASSFRAGGYGYT
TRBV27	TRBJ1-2	ASRDSGQAVHT
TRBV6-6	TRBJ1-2	ASSYSIGYGYT
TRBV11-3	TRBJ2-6	ASSPTWVSGANVLT
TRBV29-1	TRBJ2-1	SVPHPEEQF
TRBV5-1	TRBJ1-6	ASSLASGNSPLH
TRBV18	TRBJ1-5	ASSWNGQGNQPQH
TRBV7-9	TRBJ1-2	ASSLARRTFDGGYT
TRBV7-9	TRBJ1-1	ASSLDARVTAEAF
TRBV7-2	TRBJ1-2	ASSLGGTGRGYT
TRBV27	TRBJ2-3	ASSSTGTLLTDTQY
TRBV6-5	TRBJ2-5	ASSYFLAGMIETQY
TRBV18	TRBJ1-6	ASSPSREGSPLH
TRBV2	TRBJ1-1	ASRALLGMNTEAF
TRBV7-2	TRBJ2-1	ASSQDRNEQF
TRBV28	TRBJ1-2	ASSSGDGYT